This T cell receptor (beta chain) was obtained from a study of T cell repertoires in cytomegalovirus infection. MiXCR, run by TCRdb on the reads, gives a single entry per CDR3 protein. The repertoire holds approximately 76,000 distinct CDR3 sequences, with 3.5% to 4.5% as singletons. This clonotype showed up many times. The length of the CDR3 is 20 residues. The V and J ends lost 1 base and 2 bases respectively, with 24 bases between them. The chain employs TRBV12-3 or TRBV12-4 and TRBJ1-5; tentatively, D is TRBD1 (5 bases). The origin of this receptor is a human donor in good health (CMV status not recorded). Some clones in this sample may be carry-over from other donors' samples. The sample comprised PBMCs. The CDR3 bases are TGTGCCAGCAGTTTAGGGGCAGGGACGGGGTTATCAACAGGCAATCAGCCCCAGCATTTT. Translating gives CASSLGAGTGLSTGNQPQHF.